The T cell receptor (beta chain) described here comes from a study of blood T cell repertoires in COVID-19. Study summary: Material from acute and convalescent COVID-19 was sourced from the United States, Italy and Spain. PBMCs, B-cell-depleted T cells, or T cells were the source of the cDNA or gDNA that made up the material.

This CDR3 is 16 amino acids long. The V end was cut by 2 bases, the J end by 2 bases, with 16 bases between. Per the original data handling: Using reference gene primer amplification, nucleated cell counts were estimated. Using immunoSEQ multiplex PCR, the repertoire was profiled, and TCRdb retains in-frame clones only, with some absent. V and J calls and clone size are those listed in that table; D and trimming were worked out from the DNA. The repertoire includes about 310,000 clones, 90% of them detected once, and approximately 0.98% sits in the top ten. The Seattle patients, enrolled during active infection, were followed longitudinally.

The sequencing input was peripheral blood. The genes are TRBV5-7 and TRBJ1-1, with unresolved D. TRBV5-7 is reported as an ORF; its role is uncertain. This receptor was taken from a woman between 40 and 55 years old with COVID-19, enrolled during active disease. As DNA, the CDR3 is TGTGCCAGCAGCTTCTGCCTTTGGGCACGTAACACTGAAGCTTTCTTT. It is translated as CASSFCLWARNTEAFF.